These 10 T cell receptor beta chains were sequenced from one sample in a study of T cells in tuberculosis. Time point indicated: new active TB diagnosis, blood taken before or within 7 days of starting treatment. This table comes from immunoSEQ multiplex PCR, and its TCRdb copy is limited to in-frame clones, with some not included. The table records fewer than 40,000 clones, 86% of them present only once. The sequencing used PBMCs, collected at tuberculosis diagnosis. Every receptor here comes from an adult with tuberculosis.

This clone was detected only once. This rearrangement joins TRBV9 to TRBJ1-2; 9 bases fit TRBD1. The ends lost 4 bases at V and 5 bases at J; junction bases unmatched: 6. There are 14 residues in the CDR3. CDR1 is SGDLS and CDR2 is YYNGEE in the germline V gene. DNA of the CDR3: TGTGCCAGCAGCCTACAGGGGGCCGGTTATGGCTACACCTTC. It yields the protein CASSLQGAGYGYTF.

The chain uses TRBV4-1 and TRBJ2-7; D possibly corresponds to TRBD2 (5 bases). Germline assignment: CDR1 MGHRA and CDR2 YSYEKL. Trimming removed 3 bases from V and 6 bases from J, with 15 bases in between. The CDR3 loop spans 14 amino acids. Written as DNA, the CDR3 is TGCGCCAGCAGCCAGACCTCGGCGGGCGGCGAGCAGTACTTC. Translating it yields CASSQTSAGGEQYF.

V and J are TRBV2 and TRBJ2-3, with 11 bases that match TRBD2. There are 19 residues in the CDR3. Germline trimming cut 4 bases from V and 4 bases from J; bases unmatched to any gene: 16. Germline CDR1 and CDR2: SNHLY and FYNNEI. CDR3 coding DNA: TGTGCCAGCAGTGGAGGAGGCCTAGCGGGGGGTATTTCCGCAGATACGCAGTATTTT. It encodes CASSGGGLAGGISADTQYF.

The rearrangement links TRBV18 to TRBJ2-2; tentative D call: TRBD1 (6 bases). V was clipped by 5 bases and J by 2 bases, with 9 bases between them. CDR3 length: 14 residues. Per germline, CDR1 KGHSH and CDR2 LQKENI. The CDR3: CASSTGINTGELFF. The CDR3 DNA follows: TGTGCCAGCTCAACAGGGATAAACACCGGGGAGCTGTTTTTT.

The chain joins TRBV7-8 to TRBJ2-7, with TRBD2 as a possible D gene (5 bases). Germline V gene data show CDR1 as SGHVS and CDR2 as FQNEAQ. This CDR3 is built from 12 residues. The ends were cut back, 1 base at V and 7 bases at J, with 8 bases in the middle. In nucleotides, the CDR3 is TGTGCCAGCAGCTTAGGCGGGCAAGAGCAGTACTTC. This translates into CASSLGGQEQYF.

The V and J genes are TRBV5-8 and TRBJ1-1; no definite D call. Germline lookup yields CDR1 SGHTS and CDR2 YDEGEE. CDR3 length equals 17 residues. The germline V and J ends were trimmed by 4 bases and 4 bases, with 23 bases remaining between them. The CDR3 loop is CASSPRSRRREFTEAFF. The CDR3 DNA reads TGTGCCAGCAGCCCAAGGTCAAGGAGGAGAGAGTTCACTGAAGCTTTCTTT.

The V and J genes are TRBV10-3 and TRBJ2-5; D is uncertain. V lost 0 bases, J lost 2 bases, and 7 bases lay in between. The CDR3 totals 14 residues. Looked up from germline, CDR1 is ENHRY and CDR2 is SYGVKD. The CDR3 coding sequence is TGTGCCATCAGTGAGTCCCAGAAACAAGAGACCCAGTACTTC. The encoded protein is CAISESQKQETQYF.

The rearrangement joins TRBV30 to TRBJ2-1, with 8 nucleotides matching TRBD2. Germline assignment: CDR1 GTSNPN and CDR2 SVGIG (reference sequence). V was clipped by 5 bases and J by 3 bases; unmatched bases: 6. The CDR3 runs to 14 residues. CDR3 in amino acids: CAWGLAGFYNEQFF. The CDR3 DNA reads TGTGCCTGGGGGTTAGCGGGGTTCTACAATGAGCAGTTCTTC.

This clone has only one observation. This chain connects TRBV5-1 to TRBJ2-3; D possibly corresponds to TRBD1 (6 bases). Germline assignment: CDR1 SGHRS and CDR2 YFSETQ. The CDR3 totals 17 residues. Trimming stripped 4 bases from V and 2 bases from J, with 20 bases between. DNA of the CDR3: TGCGCCAGCAGCAGAGTGGGATTACAGGGATCCACAGATACGCAGTATTTT. Translated: CASSRVGLQGSTDTQYF.

The chain links TRBV19 to TRBJ1-1, with a possible D match to TRBD1 (5 bases). V lost 5 bases and J 0 bases, leaving 16 bases between the germline ends. The CDR3 totals 16 residues. Germline CDR1 and CDR2: LNHDA and SQIVND (reference sequence). The DNA of the CDR3 is TGTGCCAGTAGTGCCCACCGACAGAGCATGAACACTGAAGCTTTCTTT. As protein: CASSAHRQSMNTEAFF.